This TCR beta chain was obtained from a study of cytomegalovirus exposure and HLA in healthy donors. The study, taken as a whole, reports: Cytomegalovirus-associated status was assigned to 164 TCR beta chains.

In the case of this clone: Its antigen remains unknown.

Produced via immunoSEQ multiplex PCR; TCRdb's table is partial and in-frame only. The data show 85,000 to 130,000 clones, 88% seen once. Deletions cut 0 bases from V and 0 bases from J, with 8 bases between. This CDR3 has 15 amino acids. CDR1 is SGDLS and CDR2 is YYNGEE in the germline V gene. V and J are TRBV9 and TRBJ2-3; tentatively, D is TRBD1 (6 bases). This receptor was obtained from a young woman in good health and CMV-seropositive. Sequencing input: PBMCs. The CDR3 region is CASSVAGASTDTQYF. CDR3 bases: TGTGCCAGCAGCGTAGCAGGGGCTAGCACAGATACGCAGTATTTT.